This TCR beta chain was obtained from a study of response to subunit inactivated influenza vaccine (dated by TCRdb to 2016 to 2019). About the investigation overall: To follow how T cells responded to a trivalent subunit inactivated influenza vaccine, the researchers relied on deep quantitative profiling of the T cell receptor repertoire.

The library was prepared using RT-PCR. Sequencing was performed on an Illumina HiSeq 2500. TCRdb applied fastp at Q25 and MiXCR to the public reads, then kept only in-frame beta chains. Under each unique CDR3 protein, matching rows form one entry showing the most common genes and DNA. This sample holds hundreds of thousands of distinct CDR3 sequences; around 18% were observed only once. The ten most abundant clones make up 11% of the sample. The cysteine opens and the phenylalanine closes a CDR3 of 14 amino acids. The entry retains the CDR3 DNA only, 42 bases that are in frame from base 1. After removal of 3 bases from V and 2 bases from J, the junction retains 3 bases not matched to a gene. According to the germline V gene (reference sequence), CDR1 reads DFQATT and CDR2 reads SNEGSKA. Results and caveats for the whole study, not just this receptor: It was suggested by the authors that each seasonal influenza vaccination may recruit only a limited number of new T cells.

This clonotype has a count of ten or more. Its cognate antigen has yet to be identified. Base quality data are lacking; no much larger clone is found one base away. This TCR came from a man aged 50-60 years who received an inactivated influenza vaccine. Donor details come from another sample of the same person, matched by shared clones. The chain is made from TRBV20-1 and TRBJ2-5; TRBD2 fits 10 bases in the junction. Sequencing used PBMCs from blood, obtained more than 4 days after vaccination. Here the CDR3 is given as CSASLAGGQETQYF. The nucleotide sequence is TGCAGTGCTAGTTTAGCGGGGGGACAAGAGACCCAGTACTTC.